This T cell receptor beta chain is from a study of a mutant IDH1 vaccine in newly diagnosed glioma. Background on the study: Patients began vaccination 4-6 weeks after radiotherapy alone, or with temozolomide cycles. Therapy received beforehand was radiotherapy, temozolomide, or both, with most patients given both.

Sequencing used immunoSEQ multiplex PCR; TCRdb keeps in-frame clones, though not all of them. The sample consists of approximately 33,000 clones, 65% to 85% of them appearing once. V lost 7 bases and J 5 bases, leaving 9 bases between the germline ends. CDR1 MNHNY and CDR2 SVGAGI come from the germline V gene (reference sequence). There are 12 residues in the CDR3. By frequency in the sample, this clone is medium-sized. Its antigen is currently unknown. Time point indicated: week 47, end of study. The investigators gave 300 ug of mutant IDH1 20-mer peptide in each vaccine dose, together with topical imiquimod. In weeks 1, 3, 5, 7, 11, 15, 19 and 23, patients were vaccinated.

The receptor was derived from a man aged 35 to 55 with glioma. This chain connects TRBV6-6 to TRBJ1-5, with unresolved D. The specimen was PBMCs, collected from a glioma patient whose treatment included an IDH1 peptide vaccine. DNA for the CDR3: TGTGCCAGCACGGCAGCTTATCAGCCCCAGCATTTT. Translating gives CASTAAYQPQHF.